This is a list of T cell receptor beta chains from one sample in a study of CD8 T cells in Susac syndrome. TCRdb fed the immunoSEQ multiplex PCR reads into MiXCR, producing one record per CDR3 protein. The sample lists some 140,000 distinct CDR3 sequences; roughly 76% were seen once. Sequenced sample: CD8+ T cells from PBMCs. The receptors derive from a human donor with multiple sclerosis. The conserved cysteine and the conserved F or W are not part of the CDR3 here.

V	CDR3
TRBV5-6	ASSFGPTRGQF
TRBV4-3	ASSQVGDRGLGSYT
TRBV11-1	ASRGAGQSYNEQF
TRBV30	AWSVIASDTQY
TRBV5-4	ASSLGRAVDTQY
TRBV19	ASSIGAYNEQF
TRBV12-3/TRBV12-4	ASSLSGGVGSSYNEQF
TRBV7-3	ASTPPGLAGAETQY
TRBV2	ASMEAARQETQY
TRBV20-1	SATGQGPLPQETQY
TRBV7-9	ASILQAGGNTGELF
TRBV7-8	ASSLGVRTRRETQY
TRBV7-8	ASRGPFETQY
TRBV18	ASSPPAGGADTQY
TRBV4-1	ASSQVGGQPQH
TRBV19	ASSIDFAWGSGELF
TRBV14	ASSQVGGETQY
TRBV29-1	SVYYGGTGDEQF
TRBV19	ASSIGAENYGYT
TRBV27	ASTPNLLAGDPGEQF
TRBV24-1	ATSGRQAPRPQH
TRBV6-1	ASSDSTSGIQNTQY
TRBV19	ASSISTGRSNQPQH
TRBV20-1	SARGTGGTGTEAF
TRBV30	AWSVAAALH
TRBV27	ASSLYDGTGNTGELF
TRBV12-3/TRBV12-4	ASSSRPNEQF
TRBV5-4	ASSPGTGVLKAKNIQY
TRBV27	ASSFQEAAGGYT
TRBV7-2	ASSSGQGLLEQY
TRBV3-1	ASSHLLLGANTGELF
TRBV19	ASSRLPSYNEQF
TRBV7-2	ASSLGVPGSTEAF
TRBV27	ASSNQGNEQY
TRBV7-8	ASSPIAGVQETQY
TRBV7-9	ASSLASPPEQY
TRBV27	ASSISSANEQY
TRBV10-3	AISESEREFADTQY